The 29 T cell receptor beta chains in this list originate from one sample, sequenced in a study of blood T cells in healthy people across ages (dated by TCRdb to about 2015). Libraries were built with 5' RACE. TCRdb shows the sequencer as Illumina HiSeq 2500. The second PCR ran for roughly 7 to 12 cycles and used a J-beta primer mix along with a sample-barcoded 5' primer. TCRdb reprocessing: public reads trimmed at Q25 with fastp, clones called with MiXCR, in-frame beta chains kept. Under each unique CDR3 protein, matching rows form one entry showing the most common genes and DNA. This sample lists about 1.1 million distinct CDR3 sequences; about two fifths were detected once. The top ten clones comprise around 13% of the sample. The sample was blood. These receptors came from a young man in good health.

This clonotype was detected once. The rearrangement joins TRBV30 to TRBJ2-7; D is unresolved. Matching the DNA end better, TRBJ2-5 makes the J call doubtful. Germline values: CDR1 GTSNPN, CDR2 SVGIG (reference sequence). The CDR3 spans 13 residues. In nucleotides, the CDR3 is TGTGCCTGGAGTGTCGGTAGCAGGGAGACCCAGTACTTC. Amino acids: CAWSVGSRETQYF.

This clonotype was detected only a few times. V is TRBV20-1 and J is TRBJ1-4, with a tentative D call TRBD1 (6 bases). CDR1 is DFQATT, CDR2 SNEGSKA, per germline (reference sequence). This CDR3 has 15 residues. The germline V and J ends were trimmed by 0 bases and 7 bases, with 15 bases remaining between them. The CDR3 DNA sequence: TGCAGTGCTAGAGATAAGACAGGCCTTCGTGAAAAACTGTTTTTT. This translates into CSARDKTGLREKLFF.

The chain is built from TRBV9 and TRBJ2-2, with unresolved D. V gave up 4 bases and J gave up 0 bases, with 10 bases separating them. The CDR3 runs 15 residues. CDR1 is SGDLS, CDR2 YYNGEE, per germline. CDR3 in amino acids: CASSSWAANTGELFF. CDR3 bases: TGTGCCAGCAGCTCGTGGGCCGCGAACACCGGGGAGCTGTTTTTT.

The chain carries TRBV12-3 or TRBV12-4 and TRBJ2-7; TRBD2 might be the D (5 bases). The CDR3 runs 13 residues. V was clipped by 5 bases and J by 2 bases, with 10 bases between them. CDR3 sequence: CASSRRETYEQYF. The CDR3 DNA reads as TGTGCCAGCAGTCGAAGGGAGACCTACGAGCAGTACTTC.

V usage is TRBV20-1 and J usage is TRBJ1-1; weak D call: TRBD1 (5 bases). V was pared by 4 bases and J by 8 bases, with 20 bases between. CDR1 and CDR2 from the germline V gene are DFQATT and SNEGSKA (reference sequence). The CDR3 extends over 14 amino acids. This CDR3 is CSAMQPKDNPEAFF. The CDR3, as DNA: TGCAGTGCTATGCAACCCAAGGACAACCCCGAAGCTTTCTTT.

CDR3 sequence (DNA): TGTACTAGCGCGCTAGCGGGGGTCACAGATACGCAGTATTTT. Translated, it gives CTSALAGVTDTQYF. The chain uses TRBV28 and TRBJ2-3; 10 nucleotides line up with TRBD2. Germline V gives CDR1 MDHEN, CDR2 SYDVKM. CDR3 length: 14 residues.

The chain employs TRBV20-1 and TRBJ2-3, with 9 bases fitting TRBD2. V gave up 6 bases and J gave up 3 bases; unmatched junction bases: 10. CDR1 and CDR2 from the germline V gene are DFQATT and SNEGSKA (reference sequence). The CDR3 extends over 15 amino acids. CDR3 loop: CSAPGLALGTDTQYF. The CDR3 DNA follows: TGCAGTGCCCCGGGACTAGCCTTGGGTACAGATACGCAGTATTTT.

This clonotype was counted many times. This chain connects TRBV6-6 to TRBJ2-3, with 9 positions matching TRBD1. The CDR3 is 13 amino acids. CDR1 is MNHNY and CDR2 is SVGAGI in the germline V gene (reference sequence). The ends lost 7 bases at V and 5 bases at J; junction bases unmatched: 4. Here the CDR3 reads CASTGQGRDTQYF. CDR3 DNA: TGTGCCAGCACCGGACAGGGGAGAGATACGCAGTATTTT.

Worth noting for this clonotype: A much larger clone is a single base away; this may be a read error. V is TRBV4-3 and J is TRBJ2-1; D is undetermined. Germline CDR1 is LGHNA and CDR2 is YSLEER. This CDR3 comprises 16 residues. This chain's CDR3 is CAGSQEYVSSYNEQFF. CDR3 sequence (DNA): TGCGCCGGCAGCCAAGAATACGTCAGCTCCTACAATGAGCAGTTCTTC.

This sequence joins TRBV7-6 and TRBJ2-2, with 10 bases fitting TRBD2. Germline V gene sequence: CDR1 SGHVS, CDR2 FNYEAQ. The CDR3 runs 17 residues. V shed 0 bases, J shed 4 bases, and the junction held 5 bases outside the gene matches. CDR3: CASSLAGAGGPTGELFF. CDR3 bases: TGTGCCAGCAGCTTAGCAGGAGCGGGGGGGCCCACCGGGGAGCTGTTTTTT. The full variable domain, its missing parts supplied by reference TRBV7-6 and TRBJ2-2, is GAGVSQSPRYKVTKRGQDVALRCDPISGHVSLYWYRQALGQGPEFLTYFNYEAQQDKSGLPNDRFSAERPEGSISTLTIQRTEQRDSAMYRCASSLAGAGGPTGELFFGEGSRLTVL.

V usage is TRBV20-1 and J usage is TRBJ2-4; 11 bases are a match to TRBD1. The better agreement between TRBJ2-5 and the DNA end casts doubt on the J call. Germline V gives CDR1 DFQATT, CDR2 SNEGSKA (reference sequence). The CDR3 runs 15 residues. CDR3 protein: CSAGSGTGGKETQYF. DNA of the CDR3: TGCAGTGCGGGAAGCGGGACAGGGGGAAAAGAGACCCAGTACTTC.

Only a few counts were recorded for this clonotype. The rearrangement uses TRBV5-6 and TRBJ2-4; D ambiguous. The CDR3 is made up of 14 amino acids. Germline CDR1 SGHDT, CDR2 YYEEEE. Deletions cut 1 base from V and 1 base from J, with 6 bases between. The CDR3 spells CASSLYPAKNIQYF. The CDR3 region has the DNA TGTGCCAGCAGCTTGTACCCGGCCAAAAACATTCAGTACTTC.

This chain links TRBV20-1 with TRBJ2-7; D ambiguous. The ends were cut back, 0 bases at V and 5 bases at J, with 17 bases in the middle. CDR3 length equals 15 residues. CDR1 is DFQATT and CDR2 is SNEGSKA in the germline V gene (reference sequence). The CDR3 DNA follows: TGCAGTGCTAGAGATCCCTCGGCACCACCCGACGAGCAGTACTTC. Its translation: CSARDPSAPPDEQYF.

This clonotype occurred a few times. The chain links TRBV29-1 to TRBJ2-5; 11 bases agree with TRBD1. The ends lost 0 bases at V and 4 bases at J; junction bases unmatched: 7. Germline-derived CDR1 and CDR2 are SQVTM and ANQGSEA. The CDR3 extends over 16 amino acids. Written as DNA, the CDR3 is TGCAGCGTTGAAGATCTCAGGACAGGGGGCGGAGAGACCCAGTACTTC. It specifies CSVEDLRTGGGETQYF.

The table lists this clonotype with a few counts. The chain links TRBV4-3 to TRBJ1-5, with no clear D. The CDR3 length is 15 residues. Trimming shortened V by 0 bases and J by 1 base, and 7 bases separated the two germline ends. Germline loops: CDR1 LGHNA, CDR2 YSLEER. The CDR3: CASSQELQSNQPQHF. CDR3 sequence (DNA): TGCGCCAGCAGCCAAGAGTTACAGAGCAATCAGCCCCAGCATTTT.

The chain recombines TRBV28 with TRBJ2-5; 9 nucleotides align to TRBD1. J gave up 5 bases and V 5 bases, and 0 bases lay outside the gene matches. CDR1 is MDHEN and CDR2 is SYDVKM in the germline V gene. This CDR3 contains 12 residues. This chain's CDR3 is CASSGQGETQYF. The DNA of the CDR3 is TGTGCCAGCAGTGGACAGGGGGAGACCCAGTACTTC. The full variable domain, with the rest looked up from reference TRBV28 and TRBJ2-5, is DVKVTQSSRYLVKRTGEKVFLECVQDMDHENMFWYRQDPGLGLRLIYFSYDVKMKEKGDIPEGYSVSREKKERFSLILESASTNQTSMYLCASSGQGETQYFGPGTRLLVL.

About this clonotype itself: The germline gene is not matched at one end of the junction; a read error may be the cause. This chain connects TRBV7-9 to TRBJ2-4, with 8 bases matching TRBD1. The CDR3 totals 16 residues. Germline V lookup: CDR1 SEHNR, CDR2 FQNEAQ (reference sequence). The CDR3 spells CASSFLDRADKNIRYF. CDR3 DNA: TGTGCCAGCAGCTTCTTGGACAGGGCTGACAAAAACATTCGGTACTTC. The full variable domain, with the rest looked up from reference TRBV7-9 and TRBJ2-4, is DTGVSQNPRHKITKRGQNVTFRCDPISEHNRLYWYRQTLGQGPEFLTYFQNEAQLEKSRLLSDRFSAERPKGSFSTLEIQRTEQGDSAMYLCASSFLDRADKNIRYFGAGTRLSVL.

This chain links TRBV5-1 with TRBJ2-7; 8 nucleotides match TRBD1. V lost 6 bases, J lost 2 bases, and 7 bases stayed unmatched. Germline CDR1 reads SGHRS; CDR2 reads YFSETQ. This CDR3 has 14 amino acids. The CDR3 protein is CASTKDRETYEQYF. CDR3 bases: TGCGCCAGCACAAAGGACAGGGAAACCTACGAGCAGTACTTC.

The chain links TRBV20-1 to TRBJ2-5; 7 bases match TRBD1. The germline V gene encodes CDR1 DFQATT and CDR2 SNEGSKA (reference sequence). The CDR3 length is 14 residues. V lost 1 base to trimming and J lost 2 bases; unmatched junction nucleotides: 4. The CDR3 DNA reads TGCAGTGCTAGAGGGACAGGTACTCAAGAGACCCAGTACTTC. This encodes CSARGTGTQETQYF.

This chain links TRBV5-1 with TRBJ2-3; D is unresolved. Germline loops: CDR1 SGHRS, CDR2 YFSETQ. Trimming shortened V by 0 bases and J by 6 bases, and 8 bases separated the two germline ends. This CDR3 contains 13 residues. In nucleotides, the CDR3 is TGCGCCAGCAGCTTGGAGGGTCGGGATACGCAGTATTTT. It translates to CASSLEGRDTQYF.

In its sample, this clonotype was seen a few times. This chain connects TRBV4-1 to TRBJ2-3; no clear D gene. CDR3 length: 15 amino acids. V was trimmed by 1 base and J by 1 base, leaving 9 bases between them. Germline CDR1 and CDR2: MGHRA and YSYEKL. The CDR3 spells CASSQVAGRTDTQYF. As DNA, the CDR3 is TGCGCCAGCAGCCAAGTCGCCGGGCGCACAGATACGCAGTATTTT.

This clonotype was detected only a few times. The CDR3 sequence is CSARDWGVQYF. The CDR3 region has the DNA TGCAGTGCTAGAGATTGGGGGGTGCAGTACTTC. The chain uses TRBV20-1 and TRBJ2-5; a weak D match, TRBD2 (6 bases). The CDR3 totals 11 residues. The V and J ends lost 0 bases and 11 bases respectively, with 10 bases between them. Germline CDR1 DFQATT, CDR2 SNEGSKA (reference sequence).

The J gene is TRBJ2-4, the V gene TRBV7-2; possibly TRBD2 for D (6 bases). Trimming removed 1 base from V and 14 bases from J, with 12 bases in between. Germline V lookup: CDR1 SGHTA, CDR2 FQGNSA. The CDR3 runs to 12 residues. Written as DNA, the CDR3 is TGTGCCAGCAGCTTAGGTAGGGACTGGGAGTACTTC. It codes for CASSLGRDWEYF. The full variable domain, completed using reference TRBV7-2 and TRBJ2-4, is GAGVSQSPSNKVTEKGKDVELRCDPISGHTALYWYRQSLGQGLEFLIYFQGNSAPDKSGLPSDRFSAERTGGSVSTLTIQRTQQEDSAVYLCASSLGRDWEYFGAGTRLSVL.

This clonotype has more than one count but fewer than ten. This chain uses TRBV6-2 or TRBV6-3 with TRBJ1-2; TRBD1 aligns across 8 bases. CDR3 length equals 15 residues. Germline trimming cut 4 bases from V and 4 bases from J; bases unmatched to any gene: 8. Germline CDR1 and CDR2: MNHEY and SVGEGT. Here the CDR3 DNA reads TGTGCCAGCAGTTCCACCCGACAGGGGATCTATGGCTACACCTTC. This gives the protein CASSSTRQGIYGYTF.

The rearrangement links TRBV20-1 to TRBJ2-1, with 11 bases aligning to TRBD2. Germline V gene lookup returns CDR1 DFQATT and CDR2 SNEGSKA (reference sequence). V dropped 6 bases and J dropped 5; count of bases not matched to a gene: 12. The CDR3 sequence is 16 residues long. This chain's CDR3 is CSAFRPGTSGDNEQFF. CDR3 nucleotide sequence: TGCAGTGCCTTTCGCCCCGGGACTAGCGGAGACAATGAGCAGTTCTTC.

The chain links TRBV18 to TRBJ1-1; 8 nucleotides line up with TRBD1. CDR3 length equals 16 residues. V shed 3 bases and J 4 bases; nucleotides not matched to a gene: 10. The germline V gene encodes CDR1 KGHSH and CDR2 LQKENI. The CDR3, as DNA: TGTGCCAGCTCACCCTTGCAGGGGGCTTCTAGCACTGAAGCTTTCTTT. As protein: CASSPLQGASSTEAFF.

This clonotype has just a few counts. This chain links TRBV4-3 with TRBJ2-3; the match to TRBD2 covers 7 bases. The CDR3 is 18 residues long. The V segment lost 0 bases and the J segment 0 bases; nucleotides outside the gene matches: 9. CDR1 and CDR2 from the germline V gene are LGHNA and YSLEER. The chain's CDR3 is CASSQDLAGGYSTDTQYF. The CDR3 DNA is TGCGCCAGCAGCCAAGATCTCGCCGGGGGGTATAGCACAGATACGCAGTATTTT.

This clonotype was counted a few times. The chain recombines TRBV13 with TRBJ2-3, with TRBD2 matching over 7 bases. The CDR3 extends over 16 amino acids. The V gene end was trimmed by 5 bases and the J gene end by 0 bases; junction bases not matched to a gene: 8. Per the germline V gene, CDR1 is PRHDT and CDR2 is FYEKMQ (reference sequence). CDR3 coding DNA: TGTGCCAGCAGCCTCTCGTTAGCGGGCAGCACAGATACGCAGTATTTT. Its protein product is CASSLSLAGSTDTQYF.

The V call is TRBV30, the J call TRBJ2-1; 11 bases map to TRBD2. This CDR3 has 16 amino acids. V lost 7 bases, J lost 1 base, and 9 bases stayed unmatched. From germline, CDR1 is GTSNPN and CDR2 SVGIG (reference sequence). As DNA, the CDR3 is TGTGCCTCCACCGGGACTAGCGGCACTTCCTACAATGAGCAGTTCTTC. This translates into CASTGTSGTSYNEQFF.